The rows below give T cell receptor beta chains drawn from one sample of a study of T cell repertoires in cytomegalovirus infection. Antigen specificity for these receptors is unknown. Using its own MiXCR run on the reads, TCRdb lists one record per CDR3 protein. The table has a few hundred thousand distinct CDR3 sequences, roughly 43% seen once. The sample in question was cultured PBMCs, obtained from culture after CMV antigen stimulation. Source of these receptors: a human donor in good health (CMV status not recorded). Some clones in this sample may be carry-over from other donors' samples. CDR3s include the opening cysteine and the closing phenylalanine or tryptophan. A D gene is named only where the DNA matches it firmly. Expanded clones are given a class, and other clones once, few, many or no size at all.

TGTGCCAGCAGCTCGGGAACAGGGGAGTCGATCCAAGAGACCCAGTACTTC	CASSSGTGESIQETQYF	TRBV7-9	TRBJ2-5	TRBD1	-
TGTGCCAGCAGCCGACGCGGCGGAGCTGATGGCTACACCTTC	CASSRRGGADGYTF	TRBV4-2	TRBJ1-2	-	few
TGTGCCAGCAGTAAAGAAGAGACCCAGTACTTC	CASSKEETQYF	TRBV2	TRBJ2-5	-	few
TGTGCCAGCAGCCGTGATGCGGGTTATGAGACCCAGTACTTC	CASSRDAGYETQYF	TRBV11-2	TRBJ2-5	-	-
TGTGCCAGCAGCTCCGAAGGGGGGCGCTTTGGCTACACCTTC	CASSSEGGRFGYTF	TRBV7-2	TRBJ1-2	-	-
TGTGCCAGCAGCTTGGACTTACAGGGACGGCATTCACCCCTCCACTTT	CASSLDLQGRHSPLHF	TRBV5-6	TRBJ1-6	-	few
TGTGCCAGCAGCCCTCTTCGTCCGAGCGGGCTACTCTACAATGAGCAGTTCTTC	CASSPLRPSGLLYNEQFF	TRBV6-8	TRBJ2-1	-	-
TGTGCCAGCAGTTACAGGGACAGGGGATCCTATGGCTACACCTTC	CASSYRDRGSYGYTF	TRBV6-2/TRBV6-3	TRBJ1-2	TRBD1	-
TGTGCCAGCAGTTACCGGGAGGTTGGGGCCAATGAGCAGTTCTTC	CASSYREVGANEQFF	TRBV6-2/TRBV6-3	TRBJ2-1	TRBD2	-
TGTGCCAGTAGTTTTCTCGCCCAACCCTCGGATACGCAGTATTTT	CASSFLAQPSDTQYF	TRBV19	TRBJ2-3	-	-
TGTGCCAGCAGCTTAGCGCAATCAGGACGGCGGTTGGAGGAGACCCAGTACTTC	CASSLAQSGRRLEETQYF	TRBV7-6	TRBJ2-5	-	few
TGTGCCAGCAGTGTTAGTACATCAGGGAAGTCGAAAGGCTACACCTTC	CASSVSTSGKSKGYTF	TRBV6-1	TRBJ1-2	-	-
TGTGCCAGCAGCTGGGGTGCTGGGAGCCAGCCCCAGCATTTT	CASSWGAGSQPQHF	TRBV7-2	TRBJ1-5	-	few
TGCGCCAGCAGCACGCGGGACAGAAACACTGAAGCTTTCTTT	CASSTRDRNTEAFF	TRBV4-1	TRBJ1-1	TRBD1	few
TGTGCCAGCAGCGTGATTGGGACCGGGACTAGCGGGAGTAGCAAGCAGTACTTC	CASSVIGTGTSGSSKQYF	TRBV7-2	TRBJ2-7	TRBD2	few
TGTGCCAGCAGCCGACCGACAGGAGTGAACACTGAAGCTTTCTTT	CASSRPTGVNTEAFF	TRBV4-2	TRBJ1-1	-	-
TGTGCCAGCAGTTATGGGCGAGACTATGGCTACACCTTC	CASSYGRDYGYTF	TRBV6-5	TRBJ1-2	-	few
TGCAGCGTTCCACAGGGCGGGGGGGAAAAACTGTTTTTT	CSVPQGGGEKLFF	TRBV29-1	TRBJ1-4	-	few
TGTGCCAGCAGCTTAGCCGGGGCGCTTTCCATCTACGAGCAGTACTTC	CASSLAGALSIYEQYF	TRBV11-2	TRBJ2-7	-	-
TGTGCCATCGCCCTTTTTTTTAATCAGCCCCAGCATTTT	CAIALFFNQPQHF	TRBV6-1	TRBJ1-5	-	few
TGTGCCAGCAGCTCCGGACCCTCCGGTTACCAAGAGACCCAGTACTTC	CASSSGPSGYQETQYF	TRBV7-2	TRBJ2-5	-	few
TGTGCCAGCAGTTACAGATTTCGGCTAGCCGGGAAGGGGGAGCAGTACTTC	CASSYRFRLAGKGEQYF	TRBV6-2/TRBV6-3	TRBJ2-7	-	-
TGTGCCAGCAGCCAAGTGGCCGGGAACACTGAAGCTTTCTTT	CASSQVAGNTEAFF	TRBV4-2	TRBJ1-1	-	-
TGTGCCAGCGGTTCACACCCAACTAATGAAAAACTGTTTTTT	CASGSHPTNEKLFF	TRBV28	TRBJ1-4	-	-
TGTGCCAGCAGGGCGGGGACAGGGGACAATGAGCAGTTCTTC	CASRAGTGDNEQFF	TRBV27	TRBJ2-1	TRBD1	-
TGTGCCAGCAGCTTGGGCCGGGACAGGGGATCGAACATTCAGTACTTC	CASSLGRDRGSNIQYF	TRBV7-8	TRBJ2-4	TRBD1	few
TGTGCCAGCAGCAGGGGTGTGCCTTCACCCCTCCACTTT	CASSRGVPSPLHF	TRBV7-4	TRBJ1-6	-	-
TGTGCCAGCAGCCCGGGGACTGACAAGGTTATGAACACTGAAGCTTTCTTT	CASSPGTDKVMNTEAFF	TRBV5-4	TRBJ1-1	-	few
TGTGCCAGTAGTCGCCGCCTTATCGCAACTAATGAAAAACTGTTTTTT	CASSRRLIATNEKLFF	TRBV19	TRBJ1-4	-	-
TGTGCCAGCGGTCCGGGACCCCCGGCGGAGACCCAGTACTTC	CASGPGPPAETQYF	TRBV2	TRBJ2-5	-	once
TGTGCCAGCAGCTTAGCGGTGGCTGCCGGGTCCCTCTATACGCAGTATTTT	CASSLAVAAGSLYTQYF	TRBV7-2	TRBJ2-3	-	-
TGTGCCAGCAGCACGCGGAGGAACACTGAAGCTTTCTTT	CASSTRRNTEAFF	TRBV7-9	TRBJ1-1	-	few
TGCGCCAGCAGCCAGGGTACAGGGGGCCGCACTGAAGCTTTCTTT	CASSQGTGGRTEAFF	TRBV4-3	TRBJ1-1	TRBD1	once
TGTGCCAGCAGTTACTCGGAACTAGGGGATGAGCAGTTCTTC	CASSYSELGDEQFF	TRBV6-2/TRBV6-3	TRBJ2-1	-	-
TGTGCCAGCAGCCCAGAATCCGCTAGCGGCGCTACCGGGGAGCTGTTTTTT	CASSPESASGATGELFF	TRBV12-3/TRBV12-4	TRBJ2-2	TRBD2	-
TGTGCCAGCAGTTTGGGGGCAGGACGAGATACGCAGTATTTT	CASSLGAGRDTQYF	TRBV12-3/TRBV12-4	TRBJ2-3	-	few
TGTGCTAGTGGCTTTAACGGGGCATCAGATACGCAGTATTTT	CASGFNGASDTQYF	TRBV12-5	TRBJ2-3	-	-